Included here is one T cell receptor beta chain sequence, with context. The antigen is undetermined. The method was immunoSEQ multiplex PCR; TCRdb's version includes in-frame clones alone and lacks a portion of them. The repertoire holds some 170,000 clones, with about 90% as singletons. The record originates from a study of T cell responses to AZD1222 COVID-19 vaccine. Study-level findings and limits: Once two AZD1222 doses were given, Spike-specific TCR breadth and depth went up.

Trimming removed 4 bases from V and 2 bases from J, with 6 bases in between. The CDR3 totals 13 residues. Second-dose intervals near 4 or 12 weeks were combined. This specimen consisted of peripheral blood, obtained 28 days after the second AZD1222 dose. This sequence originates from an adult who received the AZD1222 COVID-19 vaccine. This rearrangement joins TRBV12-3 or TRBV12-4 to TRBJ1-3; the D is unclear. As DNA, the CDR3 is TGTGCCAGCAGTTCAATCCCTGGAAACACCATATATTTT. It specifies CASSSIPGNTIYF.